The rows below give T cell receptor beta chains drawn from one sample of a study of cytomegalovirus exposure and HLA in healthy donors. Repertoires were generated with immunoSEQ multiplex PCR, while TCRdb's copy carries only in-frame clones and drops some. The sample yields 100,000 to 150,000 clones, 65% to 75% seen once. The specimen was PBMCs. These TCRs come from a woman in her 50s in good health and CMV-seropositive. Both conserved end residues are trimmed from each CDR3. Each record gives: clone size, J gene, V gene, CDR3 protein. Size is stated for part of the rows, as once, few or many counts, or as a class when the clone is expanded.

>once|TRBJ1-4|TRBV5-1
ASSQGTATNEKLF
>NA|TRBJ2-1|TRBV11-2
ASSLAVNEQF
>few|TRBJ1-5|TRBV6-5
ASSYSQGTQPQH
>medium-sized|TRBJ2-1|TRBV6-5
ASSTGLHNEQF
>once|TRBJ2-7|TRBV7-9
ASSPFDRYEQY
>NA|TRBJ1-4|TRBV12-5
ASALPPGGSNEKLF
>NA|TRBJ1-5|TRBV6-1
ASSEIGPRRGNQPQH
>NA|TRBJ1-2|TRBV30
AWSGSANYGYT
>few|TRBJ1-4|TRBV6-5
ASSPGGDSGKLF
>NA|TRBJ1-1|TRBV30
AWGRGLTEAF
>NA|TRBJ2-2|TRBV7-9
ASSISVTGELF
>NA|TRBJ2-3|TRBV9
ASRQEGGTDTQY
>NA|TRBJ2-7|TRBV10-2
ASSVGTGGAHEQY
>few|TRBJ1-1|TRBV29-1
SVSVQGGVNTEAF
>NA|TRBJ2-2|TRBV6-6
ASSSYQNTGELF
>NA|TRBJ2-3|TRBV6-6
AASVVGDTQY
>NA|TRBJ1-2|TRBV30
AWSRDSGYT
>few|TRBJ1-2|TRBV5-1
ASSLAGQEPPYGYT
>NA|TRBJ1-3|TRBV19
ASTLRGGGNTIY
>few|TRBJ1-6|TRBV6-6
ASRGGDSPLH
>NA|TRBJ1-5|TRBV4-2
ASSQGTGDNQLQH
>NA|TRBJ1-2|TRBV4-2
ASSQGMGQGAEGYT
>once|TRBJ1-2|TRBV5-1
ASSPNPGLHYGYT
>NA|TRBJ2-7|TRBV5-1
ASSLNLNYEQY
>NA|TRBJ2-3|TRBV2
AGDRGEDTQY
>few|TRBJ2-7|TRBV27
ASSLGAPGLLYEQY
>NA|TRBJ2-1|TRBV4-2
ASLAGGDNEQF
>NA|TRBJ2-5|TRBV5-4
ASSLTGSETQY
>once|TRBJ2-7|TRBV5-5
ASSLALYEQY
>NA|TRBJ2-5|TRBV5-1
ASSRSETQY
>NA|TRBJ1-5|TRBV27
ASKATRGNQPQH